The sample holds many counts of the clone carrying this TCR beta chain. In the authors' workflow: The authors estimated nucleated cell counts from reference gene primer amplification. Produced via immunoSEQ multiplex PCR; TCRdb's table is partial and in-frame only. Clone size and V and J calls were adopted from that table, with D and trimming inferred from the DNA. The table shows hundreds of thousands of clones, with 84% occurring only once. This sample stems from a study of blood T cell repertoires in COVID-19. Study summary: The United States, Italy and Spain provided the acute and convalescent COVID-19 samples. T cells, B-cell-depleted T cells, or PBMCs supplied cDNA or gDNA.

The germline V gene encodes CDR1 SQVTM and CDR2 ANQGSEA. V was cut by 5 bases and J by 0 bases, with 14 bases left in between. This CDR3 has 15 amino acids. What was sequenced was peripheral blood. This receptor was obtained from a human donor in a cohort sampled during active COVID-19. The gene calls are TRBV29-1 and TRBJ1-3; weak D call: TRBD1 (5 bases). CDR3 amino acids: CSVLGGEFSGNTIYF. In DNA form, the CDR3 reads TGCAGCGTTCTTGGGGGGGAGTTCTCTGGAAACACCATATATTTT.